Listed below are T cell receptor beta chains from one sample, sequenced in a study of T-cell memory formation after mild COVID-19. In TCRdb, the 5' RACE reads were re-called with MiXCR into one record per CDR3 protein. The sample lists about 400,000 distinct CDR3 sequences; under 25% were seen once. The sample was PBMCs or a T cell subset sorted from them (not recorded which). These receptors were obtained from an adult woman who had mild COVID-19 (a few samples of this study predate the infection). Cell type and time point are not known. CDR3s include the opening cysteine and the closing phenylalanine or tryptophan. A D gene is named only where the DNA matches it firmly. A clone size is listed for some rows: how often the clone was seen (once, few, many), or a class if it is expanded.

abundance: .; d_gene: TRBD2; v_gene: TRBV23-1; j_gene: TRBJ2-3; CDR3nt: TGCGCCAGCGGGGGGGAGGGAAGGGCAGATACGCAGTATTTT; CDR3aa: CASGGEGRADTQYF
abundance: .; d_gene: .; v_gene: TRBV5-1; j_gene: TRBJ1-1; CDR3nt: TGCGCCAGCAGCAGCCCGCCGGGACCTGAAGCTTTCTTT; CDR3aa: CASSSPPGPEAFF
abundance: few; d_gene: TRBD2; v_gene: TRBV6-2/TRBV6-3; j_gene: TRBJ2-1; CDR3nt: TGTGCCAGCATAGGTCCCCGGCCGGGAGGGGGCAATGAGCAGTTCTTC; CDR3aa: CASIGPRPGGGNEQFF
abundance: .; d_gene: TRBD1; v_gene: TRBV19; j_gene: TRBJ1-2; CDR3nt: TGTGCCAGTCTGCCCAGGGACAGGGGTGACTATGGCTACACCTTC; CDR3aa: CASLPRDRGDYGYTF
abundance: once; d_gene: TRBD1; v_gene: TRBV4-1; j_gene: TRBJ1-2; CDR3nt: TGCGCCAGCAGCCAAGGGGACAGGGCGGGCGGCTACACCTTC; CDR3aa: CASSQGDRAGGYTF
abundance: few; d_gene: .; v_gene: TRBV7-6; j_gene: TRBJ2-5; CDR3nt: TGTGCCAGCAGCAACCCCCGAGCACCGGAGAACCAAGAGACCCAGTACTTC; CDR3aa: CASSNPRAPENQETQYF
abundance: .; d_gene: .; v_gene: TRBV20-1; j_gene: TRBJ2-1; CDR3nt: TGCAGTGCTAGAATCGGGGGAGTCGGCCCTTACAATGAGCAGTTCTTC; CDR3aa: CSARIGGVGPYNEQFF
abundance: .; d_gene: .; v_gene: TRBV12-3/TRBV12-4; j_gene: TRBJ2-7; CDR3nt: TGTGCCAGCAGTCCGAGTATTCGCGCAGGGGGGATCCACGAGCAGTACTTC; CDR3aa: CASSPSIRAGGIHEQYF
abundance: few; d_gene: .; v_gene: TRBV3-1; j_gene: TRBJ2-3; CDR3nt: TGTGCCAGCAGCCAACTTGGGACATCTCCCAATACAGATACGCAGTATTTT; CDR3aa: CASSQLGTSPNTDTQYF
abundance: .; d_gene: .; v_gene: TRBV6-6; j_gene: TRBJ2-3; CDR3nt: TGTGCCAGCAGCCTAAACTCGGCCCTACTCGGGGTAGATACGCAGTATTTT; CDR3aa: CASSLNSALLGVDTQYF